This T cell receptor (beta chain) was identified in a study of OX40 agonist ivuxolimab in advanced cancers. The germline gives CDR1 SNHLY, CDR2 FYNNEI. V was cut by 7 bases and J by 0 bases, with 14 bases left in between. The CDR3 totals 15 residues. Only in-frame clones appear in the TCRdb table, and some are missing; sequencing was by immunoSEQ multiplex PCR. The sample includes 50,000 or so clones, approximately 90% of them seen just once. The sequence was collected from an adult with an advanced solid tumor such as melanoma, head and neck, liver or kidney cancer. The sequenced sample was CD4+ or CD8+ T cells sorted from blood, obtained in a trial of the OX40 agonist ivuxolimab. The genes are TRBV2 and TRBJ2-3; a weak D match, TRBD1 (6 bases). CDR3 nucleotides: TGTGCCAGCACCGTCGGACAGTTTAGCACAGATACGCAGTATTTT. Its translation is CASTVGQFSTDTQYF. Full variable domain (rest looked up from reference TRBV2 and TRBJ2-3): EPEVTQTPSHQVTQMGQEVILRCVPISNHLYFYWYRQILGQKVEFLVSFYNNEISEKSEIFDDQFSVERPDGSNFTLKIRSTKLEDSAMYFCASTVGQFSTDTQYFGPGTRLTVL.